Listed below are T cell receptor beta chains from one sample, sequenced in a study of cytotoxic CD8 clonotypes in ibrutinib-treated CLL. Only in-frame clones appear in the TCRdb table, and some are missing; sequencing was by immunoSEQ multiplex PCR. The sample consists of 270,000 or so clones, roughly three quarters of them appearing once. The sample here was PBMCs, taken at disease progression, from a patient treated with ibrutinib. These receptors were taken from a human donor with chronic lymphocytic leukemia. The CDR3 runs from the conserved cysteine through the conserved F or W. Fields, in order: clone size, J gene, V gene, D gene, CDR3 protein, CDR3 DNA. A D gene is named only where the DNA matches it firmly. A row's size may be missing; if present it is once, few, many or a size class.

>once|TRBJ2-1|TRBV11-2|-
CASSPEWGAREQFF
TGTGCCAGCAGCCCAGAATGGGGGGCACGGGAGCAGTTCTTC
>-|TRBJ2-1|TRBV6-1|-
CASSDRALLAYNEQFF
TGTGCCAGCAGTGACCGGGCCCTGTTGGCCTACAATGAGCAGTTCTTC
>few|TRBJ1-2|TRBV10-3|-
CAISDGASHYGYTF
TGTGCCATCAGTGACGGGGCCTCACACTATGGCTACACCTTC
>-|TRBJ2-2|TRBV6-6|TRBD1
CASSYPTGVGSGELFF
TGTGCCAGCAGTTACCCGACAGGGGTTGGTTCCGGGGAGCTGTTTTTT
>-|TRBJ2-1|TRBV5-6|-
CASSPWRTRPGNEQFF
TGTGCCAGCAGCCCCTGGCGGACAAGGCCGGGCAATGAGCAGTTCTTC
>-|TRBJ2-2|TRBV13|-
CASSLGVANTGELFF
TGTGCCAGCAGCTTAGGCGTCGCGAACACCGGGGAGCTGTTTTTT
>few|TRBJ1-2|TRBV9|TRBD1
CASSVETGGGYGYTF
TGTGCCAGCAGCGTAGAAACAGGGGGCGGCTATGGCTACACCTTC
>-|TRBJ1-1|TRBV2|-
CARRRRTVGSAEAFF
TGTGCCAGAAGGCGGCGGACAGTCGGATCCGCTGAAGCTTTCTTT
>few|TRBJ2-2|TRBV19|-
CASSIDRNTGELFF
TGTGCCAGTAGTATAGACAGAAACACCGGGGAGCTGTTTTTT
>-|TRBJ1-5|TRBV11-2|-
CASSLNRASNQPQHF
TGTGCCAGCAGCTTGAACAGGGCGAGCAATCAGCCCCAGCATTTT